This entry concerns a single TCR delta chain. The TCRdb record carries a much larger clone's protein, which differs from this DNA's translation at residue 9; a read error is the likely cause, and the protein listed here is the DNA translation. Germline CDR1 reads GEAIGNYY; CDR2 reads EKD. V lost 1 base to trimming and J lost 0 bases; unmatched junction nucleotides: 13. This CDR3 is 18 amino acids long. The data were obtained in a study of gamma-delta T cells after stem cell transplantation. TCRdb applied CATT to the RT-PCR reads for clone calling. Of approximately 2,200 delta-chain clones detected, 0.9% to 1.3% appear once; the ten largest clones hold under 30%.

The V call is TRDV2, the J call TRDJ1; 7 bases align to TRDD3. Sequenced input: gamma-delta T cells. The TCR originated in a human donor. It is not recorded whose cells these are; they may come from a transplant donor. CDR3 sequence reads: CACDTLMTRTGDTDKLIF. CDR3 bases: TGTGCCTGTGACACTCTGATGACACGGACTGGGGACACCGATAAACTCATCTTT.